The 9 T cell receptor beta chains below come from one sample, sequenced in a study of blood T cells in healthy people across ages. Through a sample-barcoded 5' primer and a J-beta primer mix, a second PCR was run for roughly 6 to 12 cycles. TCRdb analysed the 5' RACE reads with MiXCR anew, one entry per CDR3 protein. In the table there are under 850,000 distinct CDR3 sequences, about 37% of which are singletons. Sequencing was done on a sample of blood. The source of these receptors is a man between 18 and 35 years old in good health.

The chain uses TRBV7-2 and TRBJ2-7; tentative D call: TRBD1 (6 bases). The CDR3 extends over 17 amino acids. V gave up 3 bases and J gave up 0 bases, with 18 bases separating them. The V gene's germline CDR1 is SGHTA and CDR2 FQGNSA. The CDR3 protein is CASSLPPDRMNSYEQYF. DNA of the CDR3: TGTGCCAGCAGCTTGCCCCCTGACAGGATGAACTCCTACGAGCAGTACTTC.

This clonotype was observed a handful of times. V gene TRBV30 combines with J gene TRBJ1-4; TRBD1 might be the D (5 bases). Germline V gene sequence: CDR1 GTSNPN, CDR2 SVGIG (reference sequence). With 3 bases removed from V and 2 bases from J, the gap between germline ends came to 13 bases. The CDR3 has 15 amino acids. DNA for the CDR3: TGTGCCTGGAGGAGTCTAGGGGTGACTAATGAAAAACTGTTTTTT. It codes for CAWRSLGVTNEKLFF.

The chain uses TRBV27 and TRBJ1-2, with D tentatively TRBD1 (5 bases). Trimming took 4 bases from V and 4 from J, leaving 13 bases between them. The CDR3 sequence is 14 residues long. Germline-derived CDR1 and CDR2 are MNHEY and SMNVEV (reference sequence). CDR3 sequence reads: CASSSKTEPYGYTF. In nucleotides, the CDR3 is TGTGCCAGCAGTTCCAAGACAGAACCCTATGGCTACACCTTC.

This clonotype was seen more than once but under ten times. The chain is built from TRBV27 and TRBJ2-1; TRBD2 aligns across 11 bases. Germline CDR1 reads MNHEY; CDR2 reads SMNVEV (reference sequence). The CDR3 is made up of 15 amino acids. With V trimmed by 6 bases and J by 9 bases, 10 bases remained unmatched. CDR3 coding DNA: TGTGCCAGCAGCCTAACTAGCGGGGGTTCGGGTGAGCAGTTCTTC. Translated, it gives CASSLTSGGSGEQFF.

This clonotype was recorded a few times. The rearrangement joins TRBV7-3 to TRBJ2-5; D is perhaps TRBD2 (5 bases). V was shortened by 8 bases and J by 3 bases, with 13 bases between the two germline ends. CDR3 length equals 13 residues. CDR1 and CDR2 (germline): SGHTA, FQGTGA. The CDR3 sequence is CASLHQEEETQYF. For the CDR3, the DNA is TGTGCCAGCTTGCATCAGGAGGAAGAGACCCAGTACTTC.

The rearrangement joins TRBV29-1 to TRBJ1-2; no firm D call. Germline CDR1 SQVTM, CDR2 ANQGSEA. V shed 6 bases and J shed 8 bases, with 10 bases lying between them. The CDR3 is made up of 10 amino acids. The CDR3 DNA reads TGCAGCGTGCCGGGGAGCGGCTACACCTTC. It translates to CSVPGSGYTF.

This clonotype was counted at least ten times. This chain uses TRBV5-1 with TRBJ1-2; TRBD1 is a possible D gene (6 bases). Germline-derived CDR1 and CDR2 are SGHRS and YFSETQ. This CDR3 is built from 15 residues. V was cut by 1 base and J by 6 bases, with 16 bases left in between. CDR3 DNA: TGCGCCAGCAGCTTGTCGGCAGGGGTAGGGCATGGCTACACCTTC. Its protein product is CASSLSAGVGHGYTF.

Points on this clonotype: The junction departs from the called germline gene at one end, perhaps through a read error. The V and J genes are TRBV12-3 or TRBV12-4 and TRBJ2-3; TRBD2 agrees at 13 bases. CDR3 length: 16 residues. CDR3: CASTPRLAGGTDAQYF. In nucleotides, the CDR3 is TGTGCCAGCACTCCTAGACTAGCGGGGGGCACAGATGCGCAGTATTTT.

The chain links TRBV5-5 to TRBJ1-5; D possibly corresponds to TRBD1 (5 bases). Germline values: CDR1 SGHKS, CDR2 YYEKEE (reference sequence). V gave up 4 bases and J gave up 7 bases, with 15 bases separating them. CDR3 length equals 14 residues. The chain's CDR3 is CASSVIGGDQPQHF. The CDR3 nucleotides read TGTGCCAGCAGCGTGATTGGTGGGGACCAGCCCCAGCATTTT.